These 13 T cell receptor beta chains share one sample of origin, sequenced in a study of post-analysis software for immune sequencing data. The TCR beta cDNA libraries carried unique molecular identifiers. TCRdb re-called the PCR reads through MiXCR, storing one row per CDR3 protein. The table records around 700,000 distinct CDR3 sequences, about 60% of them present only once. For these TCRs, the target antigens are not known. Broader study findings: About 5 TRBV segments occurring more often in patients than controls included TRBV5-6, TRBV5-1 and TRBV20-1.

Sequencing used blood. The receptors were sampled from a girl aged 2-10 years with multiple sclerosis.

This clonotype has a handful of counts. The chain carries TRBV29-1 and TRBJ2-1; perhaps TRBD2 as D (5 bases). Germline V CDR1 and CDR2: SQVTM, ANQGSEA. This CDR3 has 16 residues. Trimming removed 1 base at V and 4 bases at J, with 17 bases between. CDR3 nucleotides: TGCAGCGTTGAAGGAAGAGCCAGCGGAACATACAATGAGCAGTTCTTC. Protein sequence: CSVEGRASGTYNEQFF.

The CDR3 DNA is TGTGCCAGCTCTCCCATCGAGGGGAACTATGGCTACACCTTC. Its translation is CASSPIEGNYGYTF. The V and J genes are TRBV18 and TRBJ1-2; TRBD1 might be the D (5 bases). The germline V gene has CDR1 KGHSH and CDR2 LQKENI. The CDR3 is made up of 14 amino acids. V dropped 6 bases and J dropped 2 bases, with 13 bases sitting between them.

Only a few counts were recorded for this clonotype. The chain uses TRBV11-2 and TRBJ2-1, with a weak D call TRBD2 (7 bases). CDR1 is SGHAT and CDR2 is FQNNGV in the germline V gene. This CDR3 comprises 15 residues. Trimming took 1 base from V and 4 from J, leaving 11 bases between them. CDR3 in DNA: TGTGCCAGCAGCTTAGCAGGGGAGGGATACAATGAGCAGTTCTTC. Its translation: CASSLAGEGYNEQFF.

V is TRBV27 and J is TRBJ2-3; D possibly corresponds to TRBD2 (6 bases). V dropped 8 bases and J dropped 1 base, with 16 bases sitting between them. This CDR3 has 15 amino acids. Germline CDR1 MNHEY, CDR2 SMNVEV (reference sequence). The CDR3 sequence is CASGGGRRGTDTQYF. The CDR3 DNA follows: TGTGCCAGCGGTGGGGGGAGAAGGGGCACAGATACGCAGTATTTT.

V is TRBV5-1 and J is TRBJ1-2; D is ambiguous. The CDR3 covers 14 residues. Germline CDR1 and CDR2: SGHRS and YFSETQ. V was pared by 0 bases and J by 0 bases, with 6 bases between. The DNA for the CDR3 is TGCGCCAGCAGCTTGGAATGGGCTAACTATGGCTACACCTTC. Translation: CASSLEWANYGYTF.

The V and J genes are TRBV6-5 and TRBJ2-1, with a possible D match to TRBD2 (5 bases). Trimming removed 1 base at V and 0 bases at J, with 13 bases between. Germline loops: CDR1 MNHEY, CDR2 SVGAGI. The CDR3 is 17 amino acids. DNA for the CDR3: TGTGCCAGCAGTTACTTCGAGGGATTTAGCTCCTACAATGAGCAGTTCTTC. Amino acids: CASSYFEGFSSYNEQFF.

This clonotype was observed a few times. This chain connects TRBV20-1 to TRBJ2-1, with 11 bases aligning to TRBD1. Germline V gives CDR1 DFQATT, CDR2 SNEGSKA (reference sequence). The ends lost 6 bases at V and 3 bases at J; junction bases unmatched: 4. The length of the CDR3 is 14 residues. This CDR3 reads CSAEGQGGYNEQFF. The CDR3, as DNA: TGCAGTGCCGAGGGACAGGGGGGCTACAATGAGCAGTTCTTC.

The rearrangement joins TRBV18 to TRBJ2-1; 7 positions match TRBD1. The CDR3 totals 15 residues. V was pared by 8 bases and J by 5 bases, with 12 bases of the junction left unmatched. Germline V CDR1 and CDR2: KGHSH, LQKENI. Written as DNA, the CDR3 is TGTGCCAGCCGGTTATCGGGGACAGCTAACAATGAGCAGTTCTTC. It translates to CASRLSGTANNEQFF.

This chain links TRBV7-2 with TRBJ1-3, with D perhaps TRBD1 (5 bases). The CDR3 totals 13 residues. The ends were cut back, 1 base at V and 9 bases at J, with 10 bases in the middle. The V gene's germline CDR1 is SGHTA and CDR2 FQGNSA. This chain's CDR3 is CASSLVPRGTIYF. CDR3 DNA sequence: TGTGCCAGCAGCTTAGTCCCGAGGGGCACCATATATTTT.

The chain joins TRBV9 to TRBJ2-5; TRBD2 matches 12 bases. With 3 bases clipped from V and 4 bases from J, the junction kept 4 bases outside the gene matches. Germline-derived CDR1 and CDR2 are SGDLS and YYNGEE. This CDR3 contains 15 residues. The CDR3 is CASSATSGRGETQYF. The CDR3 DNA reads TGTGCCAGCAGCGCGACTAGCGGGAGAGGAGAGACCCAGTACTTC.

This chain uses TRBV29-1 with TRBJ2-5, with TRBD1 identical over 7 bases. V lost 6 bases to trimming and J lost 5 bases; unmatched junction nucleotides: 12. This CDR3 has 14 residues. Germline CDR1 SQVTM, CDR2 ANQGSEA. Written as DNA, the CDR3 is TGCAGCGTATCTGGGACAGCTGATGAGGAGACCCAGTACTTC. Its protein is CSVSGTADEETQYF.

There are a few counts of this clonotype. This rearrangement joins TRBV10-3 to TRBJ2-5; TRBD1 aligns across 9 bases. Germline V gives CDR1 ENHRY, CDR2 SYGVKD. The CDR3 is 13 residues long. With 6 bases clipped from V and 3 bases from J, the junction kept 2 bases outside the gene matches. Here the CDR3 reads CAISGDREETQYF. In DNA, the CDR3 is TGTGCCATCAGCGGGGACAGGGAAGAGACCCAGTACTTC.

This chain uses TRBV7-6 with TRBJ2-1; no clear D gene. The CDR3 length is 12 residues. Germline V gene data show CDR1 as SGHVS and CDR2 as FNYEAQ. Trimming stripped 1 base from V and 9 bases from J, with 7 bases between. The CDR3 DNA sequence: TGTGCCAGCAGCTTAGTAGATGCTGAGCAGTTCTTC. Its protein is CASSLVDAEQFF. The entire variable domain, with the rest obtained from reference TRBV7-6 and TRBJ2-1, is as follows: GAGVSQSPRYKVTKRGQDVALRCDPISGHVSLYWYRQALGQGPEFLTYFNYEAQQDKSGLPNDRFSAERPEGSISTLTIQRTEQRDSAMYRCASSLVDAEQFFGPGTRLTVL.